This T cell receptor (beta chain) was sequenced for a study of blood T cell repertoires in COVID-19. Study information: Material from acute and convalescent COVID-19 was sourced from the United States, Italy and Spain. From T cells, B-cell-depleted T cells, or PBMCs came the material, which was cDNA or gDNA.

Original handling: Amplified reference gene primers provided the basis for estimating nucleated cell counts. Profiling relied on immunoSEQ multiplex PCR, and the TCRdb table lists in-frame clones only, not all of them. V and J calls plus clone size are reproduced from that table; the DNA served to infer D and trimming. The repertoire holds around 30,000 clones, 60% to 85% seen once, with approximately 7.8% in the top ten. Sequencing was performed on peripheral blood. The sequence came from a woman aged 70 to 79 with active or convalescent COVID-19.

The CDR3 is CASISGQVEAFF. The DNA for the CDR3 is TGTGCCAGCATTTCCGGACAAGTCGAAGCTTTCTTT. V gene TRBV28 combines with J gene TRBJ1-1; TRBD1 might be the D (5 bases). Germline loops: CDR1 MDHEN, CDR2 SYDVKM. The CDR3 runs 12 residues. V lost 7 bases and J lost 8, with 14 bases in between.